What follows are 6 T cell receptor beta chains derived from one specimen sequenced in a study of blood T cell repertoires in COVID-19. Here immunoSEQ multiplex PCR was the method, and the copy in TCRdb shows in-frame clones only, minus some. The sample has around 150,000 clones, 65% to 80% seen once. Material: peripheral blood. Receptors were obtained from a man in his sixties with acute or convalescent COVID-19.

The V gene is TRBV2, the J gene TRBJ2-6, with TRBD1 identical over 8 bases. V lost 6 bases to trimming and J lost 1 base; unmatched junction nucleotides: 5. Germline V CDR1 and CDR2: SNHLY, FYNNEI. This CDR3 has 16 residues. The CDR3 loop is CASRQGVASGANVLTF. DNA for the CDR3: TGTGCCAGCAGACAGGGGGTGGCGTCTGGGGCCAACGTCCTGACTTTC.

This chain connects TRBV13 to TRBJ2-5; TRBD1 aligns across 9 bases. The CDR3 spans 16 residues. The V segment lost 4 bases and the J segment 1 base; nucleotides outside the gene matches: 7. Germline loops: CDR1 PRHDT, CDR2 FYEKMQ (reference sequence). The CDR3 region has the DNA TGTGCCAGCAGCTCAGGACAGGGGACACTCCAAGAGACCCAGTACTTC. It translates to CASSSGQGTLQETQYF.

This CDR3 reads CSVMEDGEQFF. The CDR3 nucleotides read TGCAGCGTTATGGAGGATGGTGAGCAGTTCTTC. V and J are TRBV29-1 and TRBJ2-1; the D gene is possibly TRBD2 (5 bases). The CDR3 has 11 residues. V lost 5 bases, J lost 9 bases, and 11 bases lay in between. Germline V gives CDR1 SQVTM, CDR2 ANQGSEA.

The V and J genes are TRBV28 and TRBJ1-5, with 8 nucleotides matching TRBD1. Germline V gene data show CDR1 as MDHEN and CDR2 as SYDVKM. After removal of 5 bases from V and 7 bases from J, the junction contained 13 bases not matched to a gene. The CDR3 loop spans 16 amino acids. The CDR3 DNA is TGTGCCAGCAGTCACAAAGGACAGGGATATTCGCAGCCCCAGCATTTT. Encoded protein: CASSHKGQGYSQPQHF.

This chain joins TRBV7-2 and TRBJ1-3, with D perhaps matching TRBD1 (5 bases). In germline, CDR1 is SGHTA, CDR2 FQGNSA. V dropped 2 bases and J dropped 4 bases, with 9 bases sitting between them. This CDR3 contains 14 residues. The chain's CDR3 is CASSLSGNGNTIYF. The CDR3, as DNA: TGTGCCAGCAGCTTATCAGGGAACGGAAACACCATATATTTT.

The chain joins TRBV2 to TRBJ2-1; TRBD2 matches 13 bases. In germline, CDR1 is SNHLY, CDR2 FYNNEI. Trimming at V came to 6 bases and at J to 7 bases, leaving 6 bases not matched to a gene. This CDR3 has 15 amino acids. The CDR3 bases are TGTGCCAGCAGATTGACTAGCGGGGGGTTTAATGAGCAGTTCTTC. It translates to CASRLTSGGFNEQFF. The variable domain in full, with the rest retrieved from reference TRBV2 and TRBJ2-1, is EPEVTQTPSHQVTQMGQEVILRCVPISNHLYFYWYRQILGQKVEFLVSFYNNEISEKSEIFDDQFSVERPDGSNFTLKIRSTKLEDSAMYFCASRLTSGGFNEQFFGPGTRLTVL.